The rows below give T cell receptor beta chains drawn from one sample of a study of blood T cells in healthy people across ages. TCRdb recomputed calls from the 5' RACE reads with MiXCR, one row per CDR3 protein. In the table there are 2 million or so distinct CDR3 sequences, about 49% of which are singletons. The sequenced material came from blood. The receptors were gathered from a woman in her forties in good health. The CDR3 runs from the conserved cysteine through the conserved F or W. The D gene is left open where the match is weak. Clone size appears in some rows only: once, few, many, or a class for an expanded clone.

abundance	len	v_gene	j_gene	d_gene	CDR3nt	CDR3aa
.	14	TRBV12-3/TRBV12-4	TRBJ1-6	TRBD1	TGTGCCAGCAGAACAGGGGTGGGTAATTCACCCCTCCACTTT	CASRTGVGNSPLHF
.	15	TRBV27	TRBJ2-2	.	TGTGCCAGCAGTTCCATGGGGACGAACACCGGGGAGCTGTTTTTT	CASSSMGTNTGELFF
few	14	TRBV14	TRBJ2-1	TRBD2	TGTGCCAGCAGCCAGTCGGTATGGACTAGCGAGCAGTTCTTC	CASSQSVWTSEQFF
once	16	TRBV11-1	TRBJ1-4	TRBD1	TGTGCCAGCAGCGGGACAGGGACCTCAACTAATGAAAAACTGTTTTTT	CASSGTGTSTNEKLFF
.	13	TRBV7-2	TRBJ2-3	TRBD2	TGTGCCAGCAGCGCAAGCGGGGGTGTTACGCAGTATTTT	CASSASGGVTQYF
.	16	TRBV24-1	TRBJ2-3	TRBD1	TGTGCCACCAGTGACCGGACAGGGGGAGGGACAGATACGCAGTATTTT	CATSDRTGGGTDTQYF
.	14	TRBV28	TRBJ2-2	.	TGTGCCAGCAGTTTATGGGCGGACACCGGGGAGCTGTTTTTT	CASSLWADTGELFF
few	14	TRBV4-3	TRBJ2-1	TRBD1	TGCGCCAGCAGCCAAGATCCAGGGGGAAATGAGCAGTTCTTC	CASSQDPGGNEQFF
.	12	TRBV6-5	TRBJ1-2	.	TGTGCCAGCAGTTATGGGGGTACTGGCTACACCTTC	CASSYGGTGYTF
many	14	TRBV28	TRBJ2-7	TRBD1	TGTGCCAGCAGTCCAGGGGGTAATTCCTACGAGCAGTACTTC	CASSPGGNSYEQYF
.	14	TRBV7-2	TRBJ1-2	.	TGTGCCAGCAGCCTAGAAGCTGTAGGGTATGGCTACACCTTC	CASSLEAVGYGYTF
.	14	TRBV10-2	TRBJ1-1	.	TGCGCCAGCAGTGAGTCGAATGAGGGGGACGAAGCTTTCTTT	CASSESNEGDEAFF
.	15	TRBV12-3/TRBV12-4	TRBJ1-4	.	TGTGCCAGCAAAGGACAGACAGCAACTAATGAAAAACTGTTTTTT	CASKGQTATNEKLFF
.	14	TRBV20-1	TRBJ1-6	.	TGCAGTGCTAGTGCCGCAGATCATAATTCACCCCTCCACTTT	CSASAADHNSPLHF
.	15	TRBV15	TRBJ2-7	.	TGTGCCACCAGCAGAGGTGGTGGAGGGGTCTACGAGCAGTACTTC	CATSRGGGGVYEQYF
.	16	TRBV6-1	TRBJ2-3	TRBD1	TGTGCCAGCAGGAGCGCCGGGACAGGGGCGACAGATACGCAGTATTTT	CASRSAGTGATDTQYF
.	15	TRBV6-6	TRBJ2-7	TRBD2	TGTGCCAGCAGTCAAGCTGGGAGGGAAGTCAACGAGCAGTACTTC	CASSQAGREVNEQYF
.	16	TRBV27	TRBJ1-5	TRBD1	TGTGCCAGCAGTTTACGACAGGGGGCTGGCAATCAGCCCCAGCATTTT	CASSLRQGAGNQPQHF
.	16	TRBV27	TRBJ2-7	TRBD1	TGTGCCAGCAGTCCATTGGTCGGGACAGGGTTCAACGAGCAGTACTTC	CASSPLVGTGFNEQYF
.	15	TRBV7-9	TRBJ1-2	TRBD1	TGTGCCAGCAGCTTATTCCCGACAGGGAGTTATGGCTACACCTTC	CASSLFPTGSYGYTF
.	13	TRBV18	TRBJ2-5	TRBD1	TGTGCCAGCTCAACGACAGGGATGGAGACCCAGTACTTC	CASSTTGMETQYF
few	15	TRBV25-1	TRBJ1-5	.	TGTGCCAGCAGTGAAAGGGGGGCTGCTTTTCAGCCCCAGCATTTT	CASSERGAAFQPQHF
.	13	TRBV5-1	TRBJ1-2	.	TGCGCCAGCACTGAGGACGGAAACTATGGCTACACCTTC	CASTEDGNYGYTF
.	13	TRBV29-1	TRBJ1-4	.	TGCAGCGTTGAGGGCCAGGGGAAGGAAAAACTGTTTTTT	CSVEGQGKEKLFF
.	15	TRBV20-1	TRBJ2-3	TRBD1	TGCAGTGCCATCCTTCGGGACAGGGGAACAGATACGCAGTATTTT	CSAILRDRGTDTQYF
.	14	TRBV3-1	TRBJ2-1	TRBD2	TGTGCCAGCAGCCAAATACTAGCGGGTGGTGAGCAGTTTTTC	CASSQILAGGEQFF
.	14	TRBV11-2	TRBJ1-2	.	TGTGCCAGCAGCTCCGACAGAATTAACTATGGCTACACCTTC	CASSSDRINYGYTF
.	13	TRBV7-2	TRBJ2-5	.	TGTGCCAGCACGTCGGCTTTCCCAGAGACCCAGTACTTC	CASTSAFPETQYF
few	16	TRBV10-3	TRBJ2-3	TRBD1	TGTGCCATCAGTAGCAGAACAGGGGGTTTGACAGATACGCAGTATTTT	CAISSRTGGLTDTQYF
.	14	TRBV5-4	TRBJ2-7	TRBD2	TGTGCCAGCAGCACCGCCGGGACTACCTACGAGCAGTACTTC	CASSTAGTTYEQYF
.	13	TRBV6-2/TRBV6-3	TRBJ2-1	.	TGTGCCAGCAGTTCCCATAATTACAATGAGCAGTTCTTC	CASSSHNYNEQFF
few	13	TRBV27	TRBJ2-1	TRBD1	TGTGCCAGCAGAGGGACAGGTAGGGAGACCCAGTTCTTC	CASRGTGRETQFF
few	13	TRBV29-1	TRBJ2-1	.	TGCAGCGTTCCCGCCAGGGTTGAGAATGAGCAGTTCTTC	CSVPARVENEQFF
many	15	TRBV4-3	TRBJ2-7	.	TGCGCCAGCAGCCAGTCCTCCGGGACGCTCTACGAGCAGTACTTC	CASSQSSGTLYEQYF
.	13	TRBV10-3	TRBJ1-5	.	TGTGCCATCAGAGACAGTCCTCTACAGCCCCAGCATTTT	CAIRDSPLQPQHF
few	13	TRBV6-5	TRBJ1-5	.	TGTGCCAGCAGTCTCCGGGGACCTCAGCCCCAGCATTTT	CASSLRGPQPQHF
.	15	TRBV7-2	TRBJ2-3	.	TGTGTCAGCGTACCTCTTGGAGGGGTCACAGATACGCAGTATTTT	CVSVPLGGVTDTQYF
.	14	TRBV12-3/TRBV12-4	TRBJ1-1	.	TGTGCCAGCAGTTTAGCAGTGGGCTACACTGAAGCTTTCTTT	CASSLAVGYTEAFF
few	16	TRBV14	TRBJ2-7	.	TGTGCCAGCAGCCAGACACTCTGGGGTCCTACCTACGAGCAGTACTTC	CASSQTLWGPTYEQYF
.	15	TRBV5-6	TRBJ1-2	TRBD1	TGTGCCAGCAGTCAAGCCGGGACAGAACGCTATAGCTACACCTTC	CASSQAGTERYSYTF
.	16	TRBV6-1	TRBJ2-5	.	TGTGCCAGCAGTCCCCGCCTAGGGGGGTTTCAAGAGACCCAGTACTTC	CASSPRLGGFQETQYF
few	14	TRBV7-2	TRBJ2-3	.	TGTGCCAGCAGCCCAGTTAGGCTAACAGATACGCAGTATTTT	CASSPVRLTDTQYF
few	16	TRBV6-5	TRBJ2-7	.	TGTGCCAGCAGTTACTCGAAAGGGCTCGGCTCCTACGAGCAGTACTTC	CASSYSKGLGSYEQYF
.	13	TRBV13	TRBJ2-7	.	TGTGCCAGCAGCCCCCCGTTAGAGTACGAGCAGTACTTC	CASSPPLEYEQYF
.	15	TRBV5-1	TRBJ2-3	TRBD1	TGCGCCAGCAGCTCGGACAGGGTGCCCACAGATACGCAGTATTTT	CASSSDRVPTDTQYF
.	13	TRBV20-1	TRBJ1-2	TRBD1	TGCAGTGCTGAAAGGACAGGGGATGGGGGCTGCACCTTC	CSAERTGDGGCTF
few	14	TRBV7-6	TRBJ2-5	TRBD1	TGTGCCAGCACCGTCGACAGGGTCCTGGAGACCCAGTACTTC	CASTVDRVLETQYF
.	15	TRBV15	TRBJ2-1	TRBD2	TGTGCCACCAGCATGATCCGGCTAGCGGGCAATGAGCAGTTCTTC	CATSMIRLAGNEQFF
few	14	TRBV5-4	TRBJ2-1	TRBD1	TGTGCCAGCCTCAACAGGGGCGGAAACAATGAGCAGTTCTTC	CASLNRGGNNEQFF
.	17	TRBV5-6	TRBJ2-6	TRBD1	TGTGCCAGCAGCTTTACCTACAGGGGCTCTGGGGCCAACGTCCTGACTTTC	CASSFTYRGSGANVLTF
.	16	TRBV7-2	TRBJ2-7	TRBD1	TGTGCCAGCAGCAAAAGGACAGGGGCCCCTTACAATGAGCAGTACTTC	CASSKRTGAPYNEQYF
.	14	TRBV28	TRBJ1-2	.	TGTGCCAGCAGCCGCCCCTCCGCTAACTATGGCTACACCTTC	CASSRPSANYGYTF
many	14	TRBV4-3	TRBJ2-3	.	TGCGCCAGCAGCCAAGATAAGGCGGTAGATACGCAGTATTTT	CASSQDKAVDTQYF
many	14	TRBV4-2	TRBJ2-3	TRBD2	TGTGCCAGCAGCCCGACTAGCGGCACAGATACGCAGTATTTT	CASSPTSGTDTQYF
.	16	TRBV7-2	TRBJ2-3	TRBD2	TGTGCCAGCAGTAGGTCTAAAGAAGGACTAGCGGGTACGCAGTATTTT	CASSRSKEGLAGTQYF
once	14	TRBV4-1	TRBJ1-6	.	TGCGCCAGCAGCCAAGTCGAAGATAATTCACCCCTCCACTTT	CASSQVEDNSPLHF
.	12	TRBV28	TRBJ2-2	.	TGTGCCAGCAGCGTGTTGGCCGGGGAGCTGTTTTTT	CASSVLAGELFF
.	14	TRBV12-3/TRBV12-4	TRBJ2-7	TRBD1	TGTGCCAGCAGTACGACAGGGGGACTCGGCGAGCAGTACTTC	CASSTTGGLGEQYF
.	16	TRBV3-1	TRBJ2-7	.	TGTGCCAGCAGCCAAGAGTTGGGGGAGATTGTTCACGAGCAGTACTTC	CASSQELGEIVHEQYF